The next 21 T cell receptor beta chains were all read from a single sample in a study of T cells after yellow fever vaccination. TCRdb used MiXCR to reprocess the 5' RACE reads, holding one entry per CDR3 protein. Among about 310,000 distinct CDR3 sequences listed, more than 3% were seen once. The input for sequencing was PBMCs, taken on the day of the yellow fever booster vaccination. The receptors originated from a man between 18 and 29 years old who received the YFV17D yellow fever vaccine.

At least ten counts were recorded for this clonotype. V and J are TRBV28 and TRBJ1-4; D is uncertain. Deletions cut 4 bases from V and 11 bases from J, with 11 bases between. The CDR3 consists of 12 residues. CDR1 and CDR2 from the germline V gene are MDHEN and SYDVKM. The CDR3 region is CASSSSHRKLFF. The CDR3 coding sequence is TGTGCCAGCAGTTCGTCACATCGGAAACTGTTTTTT.

The table lists this clonotype with many counts. The rearrangement joins TRBV5-1 to TRBJ2-7; D tentatively fits TRBD1 or TRBD2 (5 bases each). V was shortened by 4 bases and J by 8 bases, with 19 bases between the two germline ends. The CDR3 runs 14 residues. The germline V gene encodes CDR1 SGHRS and CDR2 YFSETQ. This chain's CDR3 is CASSPGTSVGKQYF. Here the CDR3 DNA reads TGCGCCAGCAGCCCGGGGACCTCGGTGGGCAAGCAGTACTTC.

This clonotype was seen many times. The chain combines TRBV6-2 or TRBV6-3 with TRBJ2-3; D may be TRBD2 (6 bases). From germline, CDR1 is MNHEY and CDR2 SVGEGT. V gave up 2 bases and J gave up 6 bases, with 12 bases separating them. There are 14 residues in the CDR3. CDR3 DNA: TGTGCCAGCAGTTACCTTATCCGGGGGGATACGCAGTATTTT. This gives the protein CASSYLIRGDTQYF.

This clonotype was observed a few times. This chain links TRBV6-4 with TRBJ1-2, with a possible D match to TRBD1 (5 bases). CDR1 MRHNA and CDR2 SNTAGT come from the germline V gene. The CDR3 is made up of 18 amino acids. V was pared by 11 bases and J by 2 bases, with 30 bases between. CDR3 sequence (DNA): TGTGCCCCCCGGGTCGGTGAAGAGTTAGAACAGGCGAACTATGGCTACACCTTC. Protein: CAPRVGEELEQANYGYTF.

This clonotype has a count of ten or more. The V and J genes are TRBV7-2 and TRBJ2-5; 7 nucleotides match TRBD1. V lost 5 bases to trimming and J lost 0 bases; unmatched junction nucleotides: 6. Germline values: CDR1 SGHTA, CDR2 FQGNSA. This CDR3 spans 15 amino acids. The CDR3 DNA sequence: TGTGCCAGCAGCCCCCAGGGGGTTTACCAAGAGACCCAGTACTTC. Protein sequence: CASSPQGVYQETQYF.

This clonotype was observed at least ten times. This chain connects TRBV12-3 or TRBV12-4 to TRBJ2-2, with a weak D call TRBD1 (6 bases). The V gene lost 5 bases and the J gene lost 6 bases, with 16 bases spanning the gap. This CDR3 has 15 residues. CDR3 nucleotides: TGTGCCAGCAGTCCCGGAGCAGGGGAAGCCGGGGAGCTGTTTTTT. This translates into CASSPGAGEAGELFF.

This clonotype was detected only a few times. The CDR3 reads CASSARRVPNTEAFF. CDR3 DNA sequence: TGCGCCAGCAGTGCAAGACGGGTACCGAACACTGAAGCTTTCTTT. The genes are TRBV10-2 and TRBJ1-1; D is ambiguous. The germline V and J ends were trimmed by 4 bases and 1 base, with 13 bases remaining between them. Germline V gene lookup returns CDR1 WSHSY and CDR2 SAAADI. This CDR3 comprises 15 residues.

This clonotype showed up many times. J is TRBJ1-1 and V is TRBV7-2; D not resolved. The CDR3 consists of 12 residues. The germline V gene encodes CDR1 SGHTA and CDR2 FQGNSA. V was cut by 5 bases and J by 3 bases, with 7 bases left in between. The CDR3 nucleotides read TGTGCCAGCAGCCTCCTATACACTGAAGCTTTCTTT. Translation gives CASSLLYTEAFF.

This clonotype appeared many times. This chain joins TRBV9 and TRBJ1-5, with 8 bases identical to TRBD1. Unmatched junction bases numbered 7, after V lost 2 bases and J lost 6 bases. This CDR3 spans 15 amino acids. CDR1 is SGDLS and CDR2 is YYNGEE in the germline V gene. This CDR3 is CASSVTGGSGQPQHF. The CDR3 DNA follows: TGTGCCAGCAGCGTTACAGGGGGATCGGGTCAGCCCCAGCATTTT.

This clonotype was detected ten times or more. The gene calls are TRBV5-6 and TRBJ2-1, with 8 bases identical to TRBD1. V gave up 4 bases and J gave up 8 bases; unmatched junction bases: 8. Germline CDR1 is SGHDT and CDR2 is YYEEEE. The CDR3 loop spans 14 amino acids. The CDR3 region is CASSRQGRGYEQFF. CDR3 DNA sequence: TGTGCCAGCAGCAGACAGGGGAGAGGCTATGAGCAGTTCTTC.

This clonotype was observed a handful of times. The chain combines TRBV19 with TRBJ2-1, with TRBD2 matching over 8 bases. After removal of 3 bases from V and 6 bases from J, the junction contained 7 bases not matched to a gene. This CDR3 is built from 15 residues. Germline CDR1 LNHDA, CDR2 SQIVND (reference sequence). CDR3 coding DNA: TGTGCCAGTAGTATCCTCGGACTAGCACCCAATGAGCAGTTCTTC. Its translation is CASSILGLAPNEQFF.

This clonotype has ten or more counts. The V call is TRBV6-6, the J call TRBJ2-7; D gene unclear. Germline V gene lookup returns CDR1 MNHNY and CDR2 SVGAGI (reference sequence). The V end lost 6 bases, the J end lost 3 bases, and 3 bases lay between the germline ends. This CDR3 is 10 amino acids long. CDR3 sequence: CASRIYEQYV. In DNA, the CDR3 is TGTGCCAGCAGGATCTACGAGCAGTACGTC.

This chain connects TRBV25-1 to TRBJ1-5; 8 nucleotides align to TRBD1. V was pared by 1 base and J by 4 bases, with 9 bases of the junction left unmatched. In germline, CDR1 is MGHDK, CDR2 SYGVNS. The CDR3 contains 17 residues. The CDR3 sequence is CASSESGRQGRNQPQHF. The DNA of the CDR3 is TGTGCCAGCAGTGAATCGGGGAGACAGGGGAGGAATCAGCCCCAGCATTTT.

The gene calls are TRBV29-1 and TRBJ2-1; possibly TRBD1 for D (6 bases). The CDR3 loop spans 12 amino acids. Trimming cost V 7 bases and J 5 bases, with 12 bases left between them. CDR1 is SQVTM, CDR2 ANQGSEA, per germline. The CDR3 DNA follows: TGCAGCGCCCAACAGGGAGACAATGAGCAGTTCTTC. Translation gives CSAQQGDNEQFF.

This clonotype was detected many times. The chain employs TRBV12-3 or TRBV12-4 and TRBJ2-3; D is unresolved. V lost 8 bases and J 0 bases, leaving 9 bases between the germline ends. The CDR3 spans 13 residues. Here the CDR3 reads CASQVASTDTQYF. DNA for the CDR3: TGTGCCAGCCAGGTTGCTAGCACAGATACGCAGTATTTT.

This chain joins TRBV6-2 or TRBV6-3 and TRBJ2-3; D is undetermined. V dropped 5 bases and J dropped 2 bases, with 17 bases sitting between them. CDR1 is MNHEY, CDR2 SVGEGT, per germline. The CDR3 consists of 16 residues. The CDR3: CASSRALNLFTDTQYF. DNA for the CDR3: TGTGCCAGCAGTAGAGCTCTCAACCTTTTCACAGATACGCAGTATTTT.

This clonotype has at least ten counts. The chain employs TRBV20-1 and TRBJ1-5; D call uncertain. V lost 4 bases and J lost 16, with 26 bases in between. Per the germline V gene, CDR1 is DFQATT and CDR2 is SNEGSKA (reference sequence). The CDR3 has 14 amino acids. The CDR3 loop is CSATARGLLATTHF. CDR3 bases: TGCAGTGCTACCGCTAGAGGATTACTAGCGACAACCCATTTT.

This clonotype was observed at least ten times. The rearrangement joins TRBV11-3 to TRBJ2-5; D is unclear. Trimming removed 5 bases at V and 7 bases at J, with 17 bases between. The CDR3 has 14 residues. Looked up from germline, CDR1 is SGHNT and CDR2 is YENEEA. The chain's CDR3 is CASSKRAGSGTQYF. The CDR3 DNA follows: TGTGCCAGCAGCAAAAGGGCTGGGTCGGGGACCCAGTACTTC.

This clonotype was counted at least ten times. The V gene is TRBV24-1, the J gene TRBJ2-3; 8 positions match TRBD1. V shed 5 bases and J 4 bases; nucleotides not matched to a gene: 7. CDR3 length: 15 residues. Per germline, CDR1 KGHDR and CDR2 SFDVKD. The CDR3 DNA is TGTGCCACCAGTGGGTGGACAGGGCCTCCAGATACGCAGTATTTT. This translates into CATSGWTGPPDTQYF.

This clonotype was seen repeatedly, ten times or more. The V gene is TRBV11-2, the J gene TRBJ2-5; 7 bases agree with TRBD1. With V trimmed by 3 bases and J by 4 bases, 8 bases remained unmatched. The germline V gene has CDR1 SGHAT and CDR2 FQNNGV. The CDR3 is 15 residues long. CDR3 in DNA: TGTGCCAGCAGCTTTCAAGGGGCAGGGGGAGAGACCCAGTACTTC. Translation: CASSFQGAGGETQYF.

The V gene is TRBV6-1, the J gene TRBJ2-7; 8 positions match TRBD1. Trimming cost V 2 bases and J 6 bases; bases outside gene matches: 6. Germline assignment: CDR1 MNHNS and CDR2 SASEGT. The CDR3 contains 14 residues. In DNA, the CDR3 is TGTGCCAGCAGTGAATCTAGGACAGGGATCGAGCAGTACGTC. This gives the protein CASSESRTGIEQYV.